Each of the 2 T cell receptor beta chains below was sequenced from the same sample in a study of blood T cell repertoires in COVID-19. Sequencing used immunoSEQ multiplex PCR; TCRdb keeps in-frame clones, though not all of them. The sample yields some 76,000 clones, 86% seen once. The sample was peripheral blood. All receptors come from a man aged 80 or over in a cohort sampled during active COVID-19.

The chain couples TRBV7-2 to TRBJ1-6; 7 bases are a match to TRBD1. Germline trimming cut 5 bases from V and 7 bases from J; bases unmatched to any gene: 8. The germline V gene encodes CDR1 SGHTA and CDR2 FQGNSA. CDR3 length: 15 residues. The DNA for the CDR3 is TGTGCCAGCAGCGTCACCGGGACAGTAAATTCACCCCTCCACTTT. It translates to CASSVTGTVNSPLHF. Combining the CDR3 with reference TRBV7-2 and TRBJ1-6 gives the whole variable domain GAGVSQSPSNKVTEKGKDVELRCDPISGHTALYWYRQSLGQGLEFLIYFQGNSAPDKSGLPSDRFSAERTGGSVSTLTIQRTQQEDSAVYLCASSVTGTVNSPLHFGNGTRLTVT.

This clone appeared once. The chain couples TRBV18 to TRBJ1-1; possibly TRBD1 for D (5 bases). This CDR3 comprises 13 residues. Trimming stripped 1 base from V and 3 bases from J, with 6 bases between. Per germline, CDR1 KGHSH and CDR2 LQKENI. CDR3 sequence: CASSPLGDTEAFF. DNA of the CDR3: TGTGCCAGCTCACCACTAGGGGACACTGAAGCTTTCTTT.